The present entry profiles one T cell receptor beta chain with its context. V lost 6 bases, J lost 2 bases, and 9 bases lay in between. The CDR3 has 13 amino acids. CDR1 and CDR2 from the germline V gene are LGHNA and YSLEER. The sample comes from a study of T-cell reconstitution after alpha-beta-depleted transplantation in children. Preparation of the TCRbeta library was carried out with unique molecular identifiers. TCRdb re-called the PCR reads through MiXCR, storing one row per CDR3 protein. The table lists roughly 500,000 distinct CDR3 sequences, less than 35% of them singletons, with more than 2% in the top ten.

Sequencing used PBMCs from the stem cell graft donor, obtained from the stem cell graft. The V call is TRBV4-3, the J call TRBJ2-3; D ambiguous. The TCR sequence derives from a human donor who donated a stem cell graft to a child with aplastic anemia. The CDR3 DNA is TGCGCCAGCAGTATATCCGTCACAGATACGCAGTATTTT. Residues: CASSISVTDTQYF.